The 14 T cell receptor beta chains given below trace back to one sample, sequenced in a study of blood T cell repertoires in COVID-19. The table came from immunoSEQ multiplex PCR; TCRdb's copy has only in-frame clones and leaves some out. The sample lists almost 400,000 clones, 89% occurring once. Material for sequencing was PBMCs or T cells enriched from blood (not recorded which). The receptors derive from a woman aged 25-40 years who had recovered from COVID-19.

The chain recombines TRBV6-5 with TRBJ1-2; D is possibly TRBD1 (5 bases). Between the trimmed V and J ends, which lost 1 base and 3 bases, there was a span of 12 bases. From germline, CDR1 is MNHEY and CDR2 SVGAGI. The CDR3 is made up of 15 amino acids. The CDR3: CASSYFGGEDYGYTF. In DNA form, the CDR3 reads TGTGCCAGCAGTTACTTCGGGGGGGAGGACTATGGCTACACCTTC.

V gene TRBV23-1 combines with J gene TRBJ1-4; D call uncertain. TRBV23-1 qualifies as an ORF whose function is uncertain. The CDR3 is made up of 18 amino acids. V lost 6 bases and J lost 0, with 20 bases in between. CDR3 amino acids: CASSRGEGRTATNEKLFF. The CDR3 DNA follows: TGCGCCAGCAGCCGCGGAGAAGGCAGAACTGCAACTAATGAAAAACTGTTTTTT.

Comment on this clone: Additional DNA sequences in this sample encode the identical CDR3. V usage is TRBV9 and J usage is TRBJ1-2, with 8 bases lining up with TRBD1. The germline gives CDR1 SGDLS, CDR2 YYNGEE. The CDR3 is 14 residues long. V dropped 4 bases and J dropped 2; count of bases not matched to a gene: 4. The CDR3 bases are TGTGCCAGCAGCCCCCGACAGGGGAACTATGGCTACACCTTC. Translation: CASSPRQGNYGYTF. Supplemented by reference TRBV9 and TRBJ1-2, the full variable domain reads DSGVTQTPKHLITATGQRVTLRCSPRSGDLSVYWYQQSLDQGLQFLIQYYNGEERAKGNILERFSAQQFPDLHSELNLSSLELGDSALYFCASSPRQGNYGYTFGSGTRLTVV.

In this sample, this clone turned up once. V is TRBV24-1 and J is TRBJ2-5; the D gene is possibly TRBD1 (6 bases). Germline V gene sequence: CDR1 KGHDR, CDR2 SFDVKD. V lost 7 bases and J lost 0, with 8 bases in between. CDR3 size: 13 residues. CDR3 region: CATSQGYQETQYF. CDR3 DNA: TGTGCCACCAGCCAGGGGTACCAAGAGACCCAGTACTTC.

The rearrangement uses TRBV5-1 and TRBJ2-1; 7 bases align to TRBD2. Trimming cost V 2 bases and J 4 bases; bases outside gene matches: 9. The CDR3 spans 16 residues. From germline, CDR1 is SGHRS and CDR2 YFSETQ. In nucleotides, the CDR3 is TGCGCCAGCAGCTTTGATAGGGCTAGCGGTTACAATGAGCAGTTCTTC. Residues: CASSFDRASGYNEQFF.

J is TRBJ2-3 and V is TRBV7-3; D unclear. Germline CDR1 reads SGHTA; CDR2 reads FQGTGA. The CDR3 spans 14 residues. Trimming removed 1 base from V and 3 bases from J, with 8 bases in between. The CDR3 reads CASSLMVRTDTQYF. CDR3 nucleotides: TGTGCCAGCAGCTTAATGGTCCGGACAGATACGCAGTATTTT.

This rearrangement joins TRBV7-9 to TRBJ2-7; D is uncertain. This CDR3 is built from 14 residues. Trimming took off 5 bases at V and 0 bases at J, with 11 bases between the two ends. Germline assignment: CDR1 SEHNR and CDR2 FQNEAQ (reference sequence). The CDR3 DNA reads TGTGCCAGCAGCGCCAGACTTAGCTCCTACGAGCAGTACTTC. It is translated as CASSARLSSYEQYF.

This clone has just a few counts. The sample carries other DNA sequences with the same CDR3. In nucleotides, the CDR3 is TGTGCCAGTAGTGCGGACAGGGGCTCCTACAATGAGCAGTTCTTC. This sequence encodes CASSADRGSYNEQFF. The chain has TRBV19 and TRBJ2-1, with 9 bases identical to TRBD1. V shed 5 bases and J 0 bases; nucleotides not matched to a gene: 2. This CDR3 is 15 amino acids long. Per the germline V gene, CDR1 is LNHDA and CDR2 is SQIVND (reference sequence).

This CDR3 reads CASSLATGGTEAFF. As DNA, the CDR3 is TGTGCCAGCAGCTTAGCGACAGGTGGCACTGAAGCTTTCTTT. The chain couples TRBV7-9 to TRBJ1-1; possibly TRBD1 for D (6 bases). Germline CDR1 SEHNR, CDR2 FQNEAQ (reference sequence). The CDR3 sequence is 14 residues long. V lost 0 bases, J lost 4 bases, and 9 bases lay in between.

The V call is TRBV28, the J call TRBJ2-7, with 10 nucleotides matching TRBD2. J gave up 1 base and V 2 bases, and 5 bases lay outside the gene matches. The CDR3 runs to 16 residues. Germline CDR1 MDHEN, CDR2 SYDVKM. The chain's CDR3 is CASSLASGSVSYEQYF. The CDR3 DNA follows: TGTGCCAGCAGTTTAGCTAGCGGGAGTGTGTCCTACGAGCAGTACTTC.

This chain links TRBV30 with TRBJ1-2; D is ambiguous. Germline V lookup: CDR1 GTSNPN, CDR2 SVGIG (reference sequence). V was trimmed by 4 bases and J by 1 base, leaving 10 bases between them. The CDR3 sequence is 13 residues long. The CDR3 here is CAWIPRINYGYTF. In DNA, the CDR3 is TGTGCCTGGATCCCGAGAATTAACTATGGCTACACCTTC.

The chain employs TRBV3-1 (or the pseudogene TRBV3-2) and TRBJ1-2, with D perhaps matching TRBD1 (6 bases). The CDR3 has 17 residues. V lost 1 base and J lost 3, with 18 bases in between. CDR1 is LGHDT and CDR2 is YNNKEL in the germline V gene (reference sequence). This CDR3 is CASSQAVTGQRHYGYTF. CDR3 DNA sequence: TGTGCCAGCAGCCAAGCGGTTACGGGACAACGTCACTATGGCTACACCTTC.

CDR3 in amino acids: CASSLEAGSSGNTIYF. CDR3 nucleotide sequence: TGCGCCAGCAGCTTGGAGGCGGGAAGCTCTGGAAACACCATATATTTT. The chain is built from TRBV5-1 and TRBJ1-3, with D unresolved. This CDR3 contains 16 residues. The germline V gene encodes CDR1 SGHRS and CDR2 YFSETQ. V lost 0 bases and J lost 0, with 10 bases in between.

The gene calls are TRBV2 and TRBJ2-5; TRBD1 matches at 8 bases. The V segment lost 6 bases and the J segment 4 bases; nucleotides outside the gene matches: 4. The CDR3 loop spans 13 amino acids. Germline assignment: CDR1 SNHLY and CDR2 FYNNEI. The CDR3 DNA sequence: TGTGCCAGCAGGGCCACAGGGGGAGAGACCCAGTACTTC. It codes for CASRATGGETQYF.